The source of this TCR beta chain is a study of identical twins. General study points: Its conclusions, products of cross-sectional statistical analysis, did not come from following the same donors.

V gave up 3 bases and J gave up 2 bases, with 11 bases separating them. Germline CDR1 and CDR2: DFQATT and SNEGSKA (reference sequence). There are 14 residues in the CDR3. In the case of this clonotype: The antigen remains unidentified.

One entry per CDR3 protein results from TCRdb running MiXCR on the 5' RACE reads. The sample has hundreds of thousands of distinct CDR3 sequences; around 20% are singletons. This sample was shared with a second study, whose subject was T cells expressing NK-cell markers.

The rearrangement uses TRBV20-1 and TRBJ1-5; no firm D call. Material: PBMCs. This receptor was identified in a woman aged 18-29 years in good health. The CDR3 DNA reads as TGCAGTGCTAGGTTGGGTGTCGGCAATCAGCCCCAGCATTTT. It yields the protein CSARLGVGNQPQHF.